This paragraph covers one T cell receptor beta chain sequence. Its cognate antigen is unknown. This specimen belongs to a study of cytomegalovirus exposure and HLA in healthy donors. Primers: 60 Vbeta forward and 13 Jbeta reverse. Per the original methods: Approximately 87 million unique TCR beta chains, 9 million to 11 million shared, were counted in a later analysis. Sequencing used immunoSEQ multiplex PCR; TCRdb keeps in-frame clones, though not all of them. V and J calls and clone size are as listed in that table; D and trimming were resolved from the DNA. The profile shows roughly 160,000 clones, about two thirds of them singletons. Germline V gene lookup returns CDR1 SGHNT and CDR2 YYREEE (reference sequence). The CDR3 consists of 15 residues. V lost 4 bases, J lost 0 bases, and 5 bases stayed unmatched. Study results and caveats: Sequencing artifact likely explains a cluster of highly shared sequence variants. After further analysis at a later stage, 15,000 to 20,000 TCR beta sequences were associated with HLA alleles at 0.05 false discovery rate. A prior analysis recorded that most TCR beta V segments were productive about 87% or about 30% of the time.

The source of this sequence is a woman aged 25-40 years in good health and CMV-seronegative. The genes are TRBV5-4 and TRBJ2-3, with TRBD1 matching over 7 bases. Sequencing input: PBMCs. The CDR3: CASSRQGRSTDTQYF. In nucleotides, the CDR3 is TGTGCCAGCAGCAGACAGGGCCGTAGCACAGATACGCAGTATTTT.